These 30 T cell receptor beta chains came from one sample sequenced in a study of technical replicates of blood from several donors (dated by TCRdb to the late 2010s). Library method: the immunoSEQ multiplex PCR assay. TCRdb took over this immuneACCESS table, retaining in-frame rearrangements with V and J assigned. Such tables are incomplete; in checked studies, under half of the missing clones stem from an unresolved V gene, and the remainder is unexplained. This sample holds 14,000 or so clones; more than 70% were observed only once. Roughly 11% of the sample is taken by the ten largest. The sequenced material came from PBMCs. The receptors were gathered from a human donor in good health.

The chain couples TRBV7-8 to TRBJ1-2, with TRBD1 identical over 9 bases. The junction had 5 bases not matched to a gene; V was cut back by 2 bases and J by 4 bases. Germline V gene lookup returns CDR1 SGHVS and CDR2 FQNEAQ. The CDR3 is made up of 15 amino acids. The CDR3 region is CASSLRDRATYGYTF. Written as DNA, the CDR3 is TGTGCCAGCAGCTTACGGGACAGGGCTACCTATGGCTACACCTTC.

The rearrangement joins TRBV29-1 to TRBJ1-5, with 12 bases aligning to TRBD1. V gave up 6 bases and J gave up 7 bases; unmatched junction bases: 10. The CDR3 is 15 residues long. The germline gives CDR1 SQVTM, CDR2 ANQGSEA. CDR3 DNA sequence: TGCAGCGTGGCCGGGACAGGGGGCGTTGGACAGCCCCAGCATTTT. Its protein is CSVAGTGGVGQPQHF. Full variable domain (rest looked up from reference TRBV29-1 and TRBJ1-5): SAVISQKPSRDICQRGTSLTIQCQVDSQVTMMFWYRQQPGQSLTLIATANQGSEATYESGFVIDKFPISRPNLTFSTLTVSNMSPEDSSIYLCSVAGTGGVGQPQHFGDGTRLSIL.

The V gene is TRBV13, the J gene TRBJ2-4, with D possibly TRBD2 on 6 matching bases. Trimming cost V 8 bases and J 3 bases, with 14 bases left between them. From germline, CDR1 is PRHDT and CDR2 FYEKMQ (reference sequence). CDR3 length: 14 amino acids. The CDR3 sequence is CASARRVGKNIQYF. The CDR3, as DNA: TGTGCCAGCGCTAGGAGGGTGGGCAAAAACATTCAGTACTTC.

The rearrangement links TRBV11-2 to TRBJ2-3, with 10 positions matching TRBD2. The ends lost 1 base at V and 6 bases at J; junction bases unmatched: 7. This CDR3 has 16 amino acids. Per germline, CDR1 SGHAT and CDR2 FQNNGV. The CDR3 reads CASSLGTSGRWDTQYF. CDR3 DNA: TGTGCCAGCAGCTTAGGGACTAGCGGACGATGGGATACGCAGTATTTT.

This clone was picked up one time. The J gene is TRBJ2-7, the V gene TRBV21-1; the table's D call TRBD1 went unverified against the DNA. TRBV21-1 has pseudogene status. The CDR3 has 16 residues. The CDR3 is CASSKGQADSSYEQYF. In DNA, the CDR3 is TGTGCCAGCAGCAAAGGACAGGCTGATTCCTCCTACGAGCAGTACTTC.

This sequence joins TRBV29-1 and TRBJ2-1; perhaps TRBD1 as D (5 bases). With 4 bases removed from V and 6 bases from J, the gap between germline ends came to 7 bases. The germline V gene has CDR1 SQVTM and CDR2 ANQGSEA. The CDR3 runs to 11 residues. The CDR3 region is CSVGTINEQFF. CDR3 sequence (DNA): TGCAGCGTTGGGACAATCAATGAGCAGTTCTTC.

A few counts support this clone. The chain combines TRBV29-1 with TRBJ2-2; the match to TRBD2 covers 10 bases. Trimming removed 5 bases from V and 9 bases from J; junction bases left unmatched: 9. Germline-derived CDR1 and CDR2 are SQVTM and ANQGSEA. The length of the CDR3 is 14 residues. This chain's CDR3 is CSVRRAGGPRELFF. CDR3 in DNA: TGCAGCGTTCGACGAGCGGGAGGGCCCAGGGAGCTGTTTTTT.

The chain recombines TRBV19 with TRBJ1-1, with D possibly matching TRBD1 (6 bases). The V end lost 3 bases, the J end lost 4 bases, and 9 bases lay between the germline ends. This CDR3 comprises 13 residues. The germline gives CDR1 LNHDA, CDR2 SQIVND (reference sequence). CDR3 sequence: CASSIQGSTEAFF. The DNA of the CDR3 is TGTGCCAGTAGTATCCAGGGGAGCACTGAAGCTTTCTTT.

This clone was recorded a few times. This chain connects TRBV28 to TRBJ1-5, with D perhaps TRBD1 (6 bases). Per the germline V gene, CDR1 is MDHEN and CDR2 is SYDVKM. Trimming shortened V by 5 bases and J by 3 bases, and 11 bases separated the two germline ends. The CDR3 is 14 amino acids. The CDR3 is CASSPSGDNQPQHF. CDR3 DNA: TGTGCCAGCAGTCCTTCAGGGGACAATCAGCCCCAGCATTTT.

This clone showed up just a few times. The chain links TRBV5-8 to TRBJ2-7; maybe TRBD1 (6 bases). The CDR3 is 14 amino acids. With 0 bases removed from V and 3 bases from J, the gap between germline ends came to 10 bases. CDR1 is SGHTS, CDR2 YDEGEE, per germline. CDR3 sequence: CASSLGDTGYEQYF. In DNA form, the CDR3 reads TGTGCCAGCAGCTTGGGGGACACTGGCTACGAGCAGTACTTC.

The chain combines TRBV11-2 with TRBJ2-7; 8 bases agree with TRBD1. V lost 4 bases, J lost 2 bases, and 16 bases stayed unmatched. Per germline, CDR1 SGHAT and CDR2 FQNNGV. This CDR3 region has 18 residues. This chain's CDR3 is CASSYFLLQTGATYEQYF. CDR3 DNA sequence: TGTGCCAGCAGCTACTTCCTCCTTCAGACAGGGGCCACCTACGAGCAGTACTTC.

The chain uses TRBV6-4 and TRBJ2-3; 8 bases fit TRBD2. In germline, CDR1 is MRHNA, CDR2 SNTAGT. The V gene end was trimmed by 0 bases and the J gene end by 3 bases; junction bases not matched to a gene: 5. The CDR3 spans 16 residues. CDR3 loop: CASSDSAGARTDTQYF. CDR3 bases: TGTGCCAGCAGTGACTCAGCGGGGGCGCGGACAGATACGCAGTATTTT.

This rearrangement joins TRBV9 to TRBJ2-7; D is possibly TRBD2 (7 bases). The V gene's germline CDR1 is SGDLS and CDR2 YYNGEE. The CDR3 totals 15 residues. V lost 0 bases to trimming and J lost 0 bases, with 10 bases between them. The CDR3, as DNA: TGTGCCAGCAGCGTAGAGGGGGGGAGCTCCTACGAGCAGTACTTC. Protein: CASSVEGGSSYEQYF.

CDR3 in amino acids: CASSERLTSGRANEQFF. The CDR3 DNA follows: TGTGCCAGCAGCGAGCGTCTAACTAGCGGGAGGGCCAATGAGCAGTTCTTC. This chain joins TRBV5-6 and TRBJ2-1; 13 bases line up with TRBD2. Germline V gene lookup returns CDR1 SGHDT and CDR2 YYEEEE. Germline trimming cut 4 bases from V and 6 bases from J; bases unmatched to any gene: 10. The CDR3 runs to 17 residues.

This sequence joins TRBV29-1 and TRBJ2-5; 7 bases are a match to TRBD1. CDR1 SQVTM and CDR2 ANQGSEA come from the germline V gene. The CDR3 has 13 residues. With V trimmed by 5 bases and J by 0 bases, 3 bases remained unmatched. DNA for the CDR3: TGCAGCGTTACCGGGACAGACCAAGAGACCCAGTACTTC. It yields the protein CSVTGTDQETQYF.

V usage is TRBV19 and J usage is TRBJ2-6, with 7 nucleotides matching TRBD1. The J segment lost 0 bases and the V segment lost 5 bases, leaving 7 bases of the junction unmatched. Germline loops: CDR1 LNHDA, CDR2 SQIVND (reference sequence). The CDR3 totals 17 residues. CDR3 DNA: TGTGCCAGTAGTTCGGCGCAGGGGGTCTCTGGGGCCAACGTCCTGACTTTC. Translating gives CASSSAQGVSGANVLTF.

V and J are TRBV30 and TRBJ2-1, with D possibly TRBD2 on 5 matching bases. The CDR3 runs to 13 residues. Germline V gene lookup returns CDR1 GTSNPN and CDR2 SVGIG (reference sequence). Trimming took off 1 base at V and 1 base at J, with 5 bases between the two ends. The CDR3 bases are TGTGCCTGGAGTGGCGGGTCCTACAATGAGCAGTTCTTC. Translation gives CAWSGGSYNEQFF. Full variable domain (remainder filled in from reference TRBV30 and TRBJ2-1): SQTIHQWPATLVQPVGSPLSLECTVEGTSNPNLYWYRQAAGRGLQLLFYSVGIGQISSEVPQNLSASRPQDRQFILSSKKLLLSDSGFYLCAWSGGSYNEQFFGPGTRLTVL.

This rearrangement joins TRBV2 to TRBJ1-1, with 8 bases matching TRBD1. The junction had 8 bases not matched to a gene; V was cut back by 6 bases and J by 5 bases. The length of the CDR3 is 14 residues. The germline V gene has CDR1 SNHLY and CDR2 FYNNEI. CDR3 amino acids: CASSRDRRKTEAFF. DNA of the CDR3: TGTGCCAGCAGCAGGGACAGGAGAAAAACTGAAGCTTTCTTT.

The chain links TRBV6-1 to TRBJ2-7; a possible D gene is TRBD2 (6 bases). V shed 5 bases and J shed 0 bases, with 14 bases lying between them. There are 15 residues in the CDR3. Germline lookup yields CDR1 MNHNS and CDR2 SASEGT. The CDR3 nucleotides read TGTGCCAGCAGTACGACGGCGGACTACTCCTACGAGCAGTACTTC. The encoded protein is CASSTTADYSYEQYF.

About this clone itself: An end of the junction does not agree with germline; a read error may underlie this. The J gene is TRBJ2-1, the V gene TRBV9; D is ambiguous. Germline CDR1 SGDLS, CDR2 YYNGEE. The CDR3 length is 13 residues. The CDR3 region has the DNA TGTGCCAGCAGCGATCCCTCCGACAATGAGCAGTTCTTC. This codes for CASSDPSDNEQFF.

The rearrangement joins TRBV9 to TRBJ2-1; TRBD2 matches 8 bases. This CDR3 has 15 amino acids. Germline trimming cut 6 bases from V and 3 bases from J; bases unmatched to any gene: 8. Germline CDR1 SGDLS, CDR2 YYNGEE. The CDR3 nucleotides are TGTGCCAGCAACACCGGGACTAGTAACTACAATGAGCAGTTCTTC. Its protein is CASNTGTSNYNEQFF.

V gene TRBV6-1 combines with J gene TRBJ2-3; maybe TRBD2 (5 bases). The CDR3 is 12 residues long. The germline gives CDR1 MNHNS, CDR2 SASEGT. Trimming removed 7 bases at V and 4 bases at J, with 9 bases between. The CDR3 sequence is CASNPSSDTQYF. CDR3 in DNA: TGTGCCAGCAACCCTAGCTCAGATACGCAGTATTTT.

This clone was found a few times. The sample holds other DNA sequences that translate to the same CDR3. The chain combines TRBV5-4 with TRBJ1-1; perhaps TRBD1 as D (5 bases). Germline V CDR1 and CDR2: SGHNT, YYREEE (reference sequence). CDR3 length equals 13 residues. Deletions cut 5 bases from V and 1 base from J, with 9 bases between. CDR3: CASSLQENTEAFF. The CDR3 nucleotides read TGTGCCAGCAGTTTACAGGAGAACACTGAAGCTTTCTTT.

The J gene is TRBJ2-7, the V gene TRBV28; D is possibly TRBD1 (6 bases). Germline assignment: CDR1 MDHEN and CDR2 SYDVKM. The CDR3 has 16 amino acids. Trimming shortened V by 1 base and J by 2 bases, and 15 bases separated the two germline ends. As DNA, the CDR3 is TGTGCCAGCAGTTTATTAGGACAGTTCGCCACCTACGAGCAGTACTTC. This translates into CASSLLGQFATYEQYF.

The gene calls are TRBV18 and TRBJ1-1; D ambiguous. CDR1 and CDR2 (germline): KGHSH, LQKENI. Trimming left V 3 bases short and J 7 bases short, with 12 bases between. The CDR3 sequence is 13 residues long. DNA of the CDR3: TGTGCCAGCTCACCTTCACAGATACTTGAAGCTTTCTTT. Its protein is CASSPSQILEAFF.

The rearrangement links TRBV7-7 to TRBJ1-3; D is ambiguous. Germline V CDR1 and CDR2: SSHAT, FNYEAQ (reference sequence). V was trimmed by 5 bases and J by 0 bases, leaving 8 bases between them. The CDR3 spans 14 residues. The CDR3 DNA reads as TGTGCCAGCAGCCCCTCCTCCTCTGGAAACACCATATATTTT. Its protein product is CASSPSSSGNTIYF.

J is TRBJ1-4 and V is TRBV7-8; D unresolved. V gave up 5 bases and J gave up 12 bases, with 13 bases separating them. CDR3 length: 12 residues. Looked up from germline, CDR1 is SGHVS and CDR2 is FQNEAQ. CDR3 DNA sequence: TGTGCCAGCAGCCACAAGTTTGCGGAACTGTTTTTT. Its translation is CASSHKFAELFF.

The chain couples TRBV7-9 to TRBJ2-7, with 8 bases that match TRBD1. The J segment lost 4 bases and the V segment lost 6 bases, leaving 2 bases of the junction unmatched. The CDR3 has 12 amino acids. Germline CDR1 is SEHNR and CDR2 is FQNEAQ (reference sequence). The CDR3 DNA follows: TGTGCCAGCAGGGACAGGGAATACGAGCAGTACTTC. Its translation is CASRDREYEQYF.

The rearrangement joins TRBV7-9 to TRBJ1-3; tentatively, D is TRBD1 (6 bases). V lost 7 bases and J 4 bases, leaving 17 bases between the germline ends. The CDR3 consists of 15 residues. The V gene's germline CDR1 is SEHNR and CDR2 FQNEAQ (reference sequence). The CDR3 DNA reads as TGTGCCAGCATCATAACGCGAGGACAGGGAAACACCATATATTTT. As protein: CASIITRGQGNTIYF.

CDR3 amino acids: CASSDNGETQYF. The CDR3 bases are TGTGCCAGCAGCGACAATGGGGAGACCCAGTACTTC. The chain couples TRBV13 to TRBJ2-5, with unresolved D. V shed 5 bases and J shed 5 bases, with 9 bases lying between them. The length of the CDR3 is 12 residues. Germline V gene sequence: CDR1 PRHDT, CDR2 FYEKMQ (reference sequence). The whole variable domain, filled in from reference TRBV13 and TRBJ2-5, reads AAGVIQSPRHLIKEKRETATLKCYPIPRHDTVYWYQQGPGQDPQFLISFYEKMQSDKGSIPDRFSAQQFSDYHSELNMSSLELGDSALYFCASSDNGETQYFGPGTRLLVL.